The clone carrying this T cell receptor beta chain was detected once. This sample stems from a study of shared clonotypes between healthy human individuals. The V gene's germline CDR1 is SGDLS and CDR2 YYNGEE. Trimming pared 4 bases from V and 6 bases from J, leaving 5 bases between. This CDR3 is built from 10 residues. The assay was immunoSEQ multiplex PCR, and TCRdb's table has in-frame clones only and misses some. The table has approximately 1,500,000 clones, 95% to 99% seen once. Sequencing was performed on naive CD4+ T cells sorted from blood. Regarding subset: CD45RA+ positively selected. The sequence came from a man aged 25 to 40 in good health. The chain joins TRBV9 to TRBJ2-7; D gene unclear. The DNA for the CDR3 is TGTGCCAGCAGCCCCGGCGAGCAGTACTTC. Amino acids: CASSPGEQYF.